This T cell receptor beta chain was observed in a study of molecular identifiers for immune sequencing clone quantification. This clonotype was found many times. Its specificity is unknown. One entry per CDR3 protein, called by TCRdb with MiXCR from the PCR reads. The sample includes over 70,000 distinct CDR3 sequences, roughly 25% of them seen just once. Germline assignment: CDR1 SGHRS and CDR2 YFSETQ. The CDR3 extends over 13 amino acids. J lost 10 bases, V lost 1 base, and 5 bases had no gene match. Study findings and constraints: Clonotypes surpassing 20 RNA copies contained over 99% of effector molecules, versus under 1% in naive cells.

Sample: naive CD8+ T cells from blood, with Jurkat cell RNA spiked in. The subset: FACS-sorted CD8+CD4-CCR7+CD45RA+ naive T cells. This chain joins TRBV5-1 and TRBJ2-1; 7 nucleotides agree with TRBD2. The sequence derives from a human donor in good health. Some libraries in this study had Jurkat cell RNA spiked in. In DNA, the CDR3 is TGCGCCAGCAGCTTGTCCCTAGCGGAAGAGCAGTTCTTC. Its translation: CASSLSLAEEQFF.